This passage covers 24 T cell receptor beta chains from one sample sequenced in a study of T cells in localized non-small cell lung cancer. Repertoires were generated with immunoSEQ multiplex PCR, while TCRdb's copy carries only in-frame clones and drops some. The data hold around 53,000 clones, with around three quarters observed a single time. Sequencing used PBMCs, obtained before any cancer treatment. The receptors originated from a woman aged 40-75 years with stage II lung adenocarcinoma.

This clone was counted between two and nine times. This chain links TRBV29-1 with TRBJ1-1; no reliable D call. Germline CDR1 SQVTM, CDR2 ANQGSEA. Trimming shortened V by 6 bases and J by 0 bases, and 8 bases separated the two germline ends. The CDR3 length is 12 residues. The CDR3 sequence: CSVRHMNTEAFF. The DNA for the CDR3 is TGCAGCGTACGTCACATGAACACTGAAGCTTTCTTT.

The V gene is TRBV5-4, the J gene TRBJ2-2; 8 nucleotides match TRBD1. Looked up from germline, CDR1 is SGHNT and CDR2 is YYREEE (reference sequence). CDR3 length: 15 amino acids. V was clipped by 2 bases and J by 2 bases; unmatched bases: 2. Here the CDR3 DNA reads TGTGCCAGCAGCTTCGACAGGGGCAACACCGGGGAGCTGTTTTTT. Residues: CASSFDRGNTGELFF.

V usage is TRBV2 and J usage is TRBJ1-5; unclear D gene. V was cut by 4 bases and J by 5 bases, with 15 bases left in between. Germline V gives CDR1 SNHLY, CDR2 FYNNEI. CDR3 length equals 15 residues. CDR3 nucleotides: TGTGCCAGCAGTGTCATTTGGGATGCCCATCAGCCCCAGCATTTT. This translates into CASSVIWDAHQPQHF.

The chain has TRBV27 and TRBJ1-1, with D possibly TRBD1 on 5 matching bases. V gave up 4 bases and J gave up 4 bases, with 13 bases separating them. CDR1 is MNHEY and CDR2 is SMNVEV in the germline V gene (reference sequence). This CDR3 has 14 residues. The CDR3 DNA reads as TGTGCCAGCAGTTCGGGACTGAGGGGCACTGAAGCTTTCTTT. This sequence encodes CASSSGLRGTEAFF.

The V gene is TRBV6-4, the J gene TRBJ1-5; D uncertain. The CDR3 runs to 13 residues. Germline loops: CDR1 MRHNA, CDR2 SNTAGT. V was trimmed by 5 bases and J by 0 bases, leaving 5 bases between them. In DNA form, the CDR3 reads TGTGCCAGCAGTACAGATAGCAATCAGCCCCAGCATTTT. It specifies CASSTDSNQPQHF.

V and J are TRBV6-5 and TRBJ1-2, with D perhaps TRBD1 (6 bases). CDR1 is MNHEY and CDR2 is SVGAGI in the germline V gene. The CDR3 contains 13 residues. The V and J ends lost 10 bases and 4 bases respectively, with 16 bases between them. The CDR3 reads CATQQNRVYGYTF. The DNA of the CDR3 is TGTGCCACCCAGCAGAACAGGGTCTATGGCTACACCTTC.

The rearrangement links TRBV11-1 to TRBJ1-2; 8 bases match TRBD1. CDR1 is SGHAT and CDR2 is FQDESV in the germline V gene (reference sequence). This CDR3 has 13 amino acids. J was trimmed by 4 bases and V by 6 bases; bases with no gene match: 4. The CDR3 DNA is TGTGCCAGCAGATCCACAGGGGGCTATGGCTACACCTTC. As protein: CASRSTGGYGYTF.

This chain uses TRBV6-4 with TRBJ1-5; D unresolved. The CDR3 is made up of 13 amino acids. V was cut by 0 bases and J by 10 bases, with 10 bases left in between. Germline lookup yields CDR1 MRHNA and CDR2 SNTAGT. The CDR3 region is CASSDSENGPQHF. The CDR3 DNA sequence: TGTGCCAGCAGTGACTCAGAAAATGGTCCCCAGCATTTT.

The J gene is TRBJ2-1, the V gene TRBV7-9; maybe TRBD2 (6 bases). V was pared by 2 bases and J by 6 bases, with 20 bases between. CDR3 length: 17 amino acids. From germline, CDR1 is SEHNR and CDR2 FQNEAQ (reference sequence). As DNA, the CDR3 is TGTGCCAGCAGCTTAAGTCTACGGGGGACCTCTACCAATGAGCAGTTCTTC. It translates to CASSLSLRGTSTNEQFF.

J is TRBJ1-1 and V is TRBV28; no firm D call. V was cut by 3 bases and J by 0 bases, with 14 bases left in between. CDR3 length: 16 amino acids. Germline-derived CDR1 and CDR2 are MDHEN and SYDVKM. This CDR3 reads CASSFGWGTMNTEAFF. CDR3 nucleotides: TGTGCCAGCAGTTTCGGTTGGGGAACCATGAACACTGAAGCTTTCTTT. Complete variable domain (other parts from reference TRBV28 and TRBJ1-1): DVKVTQSSRYLVKRTGEKVFLECVQDMDHENMFWYRQDPGLGLRLIYFSYDVKMKEKGDIPEGYSVSREKKERFSLILESASTNQTSMYLCASSFGWGTMNTEAFFGQGTRLTVV.

The chain links TRBV23-1 to TRBJ1-4; 7 bases are a match to TRBD1. TRBV23-1 is known as an ORF, though its function is uncertain. This CDR3 comprises 14 residues. The J segment lost 3 bases and the V segment lost 4 bases, leaving 2 bases of the junction unmatched. This CDR3 is CASSPQGPNEKLFF. The CDR3, as DNA: TGCGCCAGCAGTCCACAGGGGCCTAATGAAAAACTGTTTTTT.

In nucleotides, the CDR3 is TGTGCCAGCAGCCAAAGTCAGGAAAGCAATCAGCCCCAGCATTTT. Amino acids: CASSQSQESNQPQHF. The chain combines TRBV5-5 with TRBJ1-5; D gene uncertain. The length of the CDR3 is 15 residues. Germline loops: CDR1 SGHKS, CDR2 YYEKEE (reference sequence). Trimming took 4 bases from V and 1 from J, leaving 12 bases between them.

The genes are TRBV7-9 and TRBJ2-4; D is ambiguous. The CDR3 has 15 amino acids. Germline V lookup: CDR1 SEHNR, CDR2 FQNEAQ (reference sequence). Trimming left V 4 bases short and J 2 bases short, with 12 bases between. CDR3 coding DNA: TGTGCCAGCAGCTCCACTCCCCGGACCAAAAACATTCAGTACTTC. Amino acids: CASSSTPRTKNIQYF. Drawing the rest from reference TRBV7-9 and TRBJ2-4, the complete variable domain is DTGVSQNPRHKITKRGQNVTFRCDPISEHNRLYWYRQTLGQGPEFLTYFQNEAQLEKSRLLSDRFSAERPKGSFSTLEIQRTEQGDSAMYLCASSSTPRTKNIQYFGAGTRLSVL.

The genes are TRBV27 and TRBJ1-1; D is ambiguous. V gave up 2 bases and J gave up 0 bases, with 7 bases separating them. The CDR3 is 14 residues long. The germline CDR1 and CDR2 sequences are MNHEY and SMNVEV (reference sequence). CDR3 nucleotide sequence: TGTGCCAGCAGTTTACCGGGGATGAACACTGAAGCTTTCTTT. It specifies CASSLPGMNTEAFF.

This clone was detected a few times. The CDR3 loop reads CASSLARTYEQYF. The CDR3 bases are TGTGCCAGCAGCTTGGCCAGAACCTACGAGCAGTACTTC. This chain joins TRBV5-4 and TRBJ2-7; D ambiguous. V gave up 0 bases and J gave up 2 bases, with 6 bases separating them. CDR1 is SGHNT and CDR2 is YYREEE in the germline V gene (reference sequence). The CDR3 sequence is 13 residues long.

This chain joins TRBV11-2 and TRBJ1-1; possibly TRBD1 for D (5 bases). Germline lookup yields CDR1 SGHAT and CDR2 FQNNGV. V lost 0 bases to trimming and J lost 4 bases, with 6 bases between them. CDR3 length equals 13 residues. CDR3 in amino acids: CASSLEGRTEAFF. The CDR3 region has the DNA TGTGCCAGCAGCTTAGAGGGGCGCACTGAAGCTTTCTTT.

V gene TRBV18 combines with J gene TRBJ1-1; tentatively, D is TRBD1 (5 bases). Looked up from germline, CDR1 is KGHSH and CDR2 is LQKENI. The CDR3 runs to 15 residues. Trimming removed 3 bases at V and 5 bases at J, with 16 bases between. The CDR3 coding sequence is TGTGCCAGCTCACCTCTTAGGCAGGGTAAAACTGAAGCTTTCTTT. Its translation: CASSPLRQGKTEAFF.

CDR3: CASNLQQGNNYGYTF. CDR3 DNA sequence: TGTGCCAGCAACCTTCAACAGGGAAACAACTATGGCTACACCTTC. The rearrangement joins TRBV6-1 to TRBJ1-2, with D maybe TRBD1 (6 bases). CDR1 is MNHNS and CDR2 is SASEGT in the germline V gene. V gave up 7 bases and J gave up 2 bases, with 17 bases separating them. The CDR3 totals 15 residues.

This clone has a single count. The chain employs TRBV23-1 and TRBJ2-4, with D tentatively TRBD1 (6 bases). TRBV23-1 is sorted into the ORF group, with uncertain function. Trimming removed 3 bases from V and 0 bases from J, with 21 bases in between. This CDR3 region has 19 residues. CDR3 nucleotide sequence: TGCGCCAGCAGTCATACGGACAGTGCCCTTTATTTAGCCAAAAACATTCAGTACTTC. Encoded protein: CASSHTDSALYLAKNIQYF.

The chain employs TRBV19 and TRBJ2-3; the D gene could be TRBD1 or TRBD2 (5 bases each). Trimming stripped 3 bases from V and 0 bases from J, with 13 bases between. CDR3 size: 16 residues. CDR1 is LNHDA, CDR2 SQIVND, per germline (reference sequence). The CDR3 here is CASSIAGTMSTDTQYF. The CDR3 coding sequence is TGTGCCAGTAGTATTGCCGGGACGATGAGCACAGATACGCAGTATTTT.

This clone came up a few times. V and J are TRBV11-1 and TRBJ1-2; 8 nucleotides line up with TRBD1. The CDR3 has 13 amino acids. The V gene end was trimmed by 5 bases and the J gene end by 4 bases; junction bases not matched to a gene: 3. Germline CDR1 reads SGHAT; CDR2 reads FQDESV (reference sequence). The CDR3 loop reads CASSPGGPYGYTF. CDR3 nucleotide sequence: TGTGCCAGCAGCCCAGGGGGCCCCTATGGCTACACCTTC.

This clone is judged medium-sized. The chain links TRBV7-9 to TRBJ1-2; D remains unclear. The CDR3 length is 12 residues. The V gene lost 5 bases and the J gene lost 2 bases, with 6 bases spanning the gap. Germline V lookup: CDR1 SEHNR, CDR2 FQNEAQ (reference sequence). CDR3 bases: TGTGCCAGCAGCGCATCCAACTATGGCTACACCTTC. Translated: CASSASNYGYTF.

CDR3 sequence reads: CASSQQDWGGGTDTQYF. DNA for the CDR3: TGTGCCAGCAGCCAACAAGATTGGGGAGGGGGCACAGATACGCAGTATTTT. The rearrangement links TRBV14 to TRBJ2-3, with TRBD2 matching over 7 bases. V shed 2 bases, J shed 1 base, and the junction held 9 bases outside the gene matches. The germline V gene encodes CDR1 SGHDN and CDR2 FVKESK. CDR3 length equals 17 residues.

The chain couples TRBV18 to TRBJ2-4; 7 bases are a match to TRBD2. V lost 2 bases and J lost 4; bases outside the gene matches: 5. There are 15 residues in the CDR3. Germline values: CDR1 KGHSH, CDR2 LQKENI. The CDR3, as DNA: TGTGCCAGCTCACCATGGGAGGGGTTGAAAAACATTCAGTACTTC. Translating gives CASSPWEGLKNIQYF.